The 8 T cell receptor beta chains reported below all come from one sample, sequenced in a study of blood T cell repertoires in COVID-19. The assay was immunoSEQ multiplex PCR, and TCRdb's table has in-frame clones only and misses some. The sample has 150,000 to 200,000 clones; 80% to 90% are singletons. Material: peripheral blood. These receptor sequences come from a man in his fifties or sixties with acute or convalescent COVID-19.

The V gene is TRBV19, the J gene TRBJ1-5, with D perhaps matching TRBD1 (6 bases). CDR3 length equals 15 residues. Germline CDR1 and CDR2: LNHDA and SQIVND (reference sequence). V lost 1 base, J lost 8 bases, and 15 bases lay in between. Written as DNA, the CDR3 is TGTGCCAGTAGTATAGCCTGGGGGGGGCAGGAGCCCCAGCATTTT. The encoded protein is CASSIAWGGQEPQHF.

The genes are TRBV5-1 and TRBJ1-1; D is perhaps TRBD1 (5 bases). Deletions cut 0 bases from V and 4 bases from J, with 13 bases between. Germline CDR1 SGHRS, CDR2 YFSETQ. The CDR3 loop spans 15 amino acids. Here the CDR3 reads CASSLGLGVATEAFF. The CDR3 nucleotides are TGCGCCAGCAGCTTGGGGTTAGGGGTTGCCACTGAAGCTTTCTTT.

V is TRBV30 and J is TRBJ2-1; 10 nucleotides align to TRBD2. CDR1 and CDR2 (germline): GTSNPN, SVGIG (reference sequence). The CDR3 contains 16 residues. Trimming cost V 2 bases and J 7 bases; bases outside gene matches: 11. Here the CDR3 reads CAWSPSGRASGNEQFF. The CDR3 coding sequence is TGTGCCTGGAGTCCCAGCGGGAGGGCCTCGGGGAATGAGCAGTTCTTC. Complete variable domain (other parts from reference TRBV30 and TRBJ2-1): SQTIHQWPATLVQPVGSPLSLECTVEGTSNPNLYWYRQAAGRGLQLLFYSVGIGQISSEVPQNLSASRPQDRQFILSSKKLLLSDSGFYLCAWSPSGRASGNEQFFGPGTRLTVL.

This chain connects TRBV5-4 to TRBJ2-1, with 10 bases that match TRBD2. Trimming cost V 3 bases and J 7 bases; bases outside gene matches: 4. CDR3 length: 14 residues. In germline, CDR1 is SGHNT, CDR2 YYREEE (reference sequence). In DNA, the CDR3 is TGTGCCAGCAGCTCTAGCGGGAGAGGTAATGAGCAGTTCTTC. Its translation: CASSSSGRGNEQFF.

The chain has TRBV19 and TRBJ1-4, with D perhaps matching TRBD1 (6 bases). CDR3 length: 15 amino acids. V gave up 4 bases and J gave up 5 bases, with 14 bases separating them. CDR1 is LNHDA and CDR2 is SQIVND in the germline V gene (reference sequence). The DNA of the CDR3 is TGTGCCAGTAGTAAGTCCCGCGGACAGAATGAAAAACTGTTTTTT. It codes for CASSKSRGQNEKLFF.

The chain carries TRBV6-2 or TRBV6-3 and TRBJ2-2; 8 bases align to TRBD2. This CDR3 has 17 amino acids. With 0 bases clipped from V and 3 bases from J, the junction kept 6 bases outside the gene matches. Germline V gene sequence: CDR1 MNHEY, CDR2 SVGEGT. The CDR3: CASSYSQSGSDTGELFF. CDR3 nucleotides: TGTGCCAGCAGTTACTCACAAAGCGGGAGTGACACCGGGGAGCTGTTTTTT.

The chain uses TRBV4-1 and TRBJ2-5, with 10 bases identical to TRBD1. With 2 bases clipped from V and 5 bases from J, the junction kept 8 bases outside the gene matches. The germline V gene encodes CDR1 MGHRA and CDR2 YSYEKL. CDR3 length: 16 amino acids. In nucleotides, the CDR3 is TGCGCCAGCAGCCAACCGACAGGGGGCGCGGGGGAGACCCAGTACTTC. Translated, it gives CASSQPTGGAGETQYF.

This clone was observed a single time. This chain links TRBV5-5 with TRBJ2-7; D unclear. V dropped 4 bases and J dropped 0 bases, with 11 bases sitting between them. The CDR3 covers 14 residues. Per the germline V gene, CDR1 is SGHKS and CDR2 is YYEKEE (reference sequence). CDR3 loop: CASSPDTSSYEQYF. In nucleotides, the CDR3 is TGTGCCAGCAGCCCAGACACGAGCTCCTACGAGCAGTACTTC.